The 3 T cell receptor beta chains presented below share a single source sample, sequenced in a study of cytomegalovirus exposure and HLA in healthy donors. PCR primers comprised 60 Vbeta and 13 Jbeta primers. Data came from immunoSEQ multiplex PCR; TCRdb stores just in-frame clones and leaves some out. The sample lists roughly 130,000 clones, about two thirds occurring once. The source material was PBMCs. Every receptor here comes from a woman aged 60-75 years in good health and CMV-seropositive.

The table lists this clone with a few counts. The rearrangement joins TRBV19 to TRBJ1-5; the D gene is possibly TRBD1 (6 bases). Trimming shortened V by 4 bases and J by 5 bases, and 18 bases separated the two germline ends. From germline, CDR1 is LNHDA and CDR2 SQIVND (reference sequence). This CDR3 has 16 residues. The CDR3 DNA is TGTGCCAGTAGTAGCCCTGGTCGGGGGGGCCATCAGCCCCAGCATTTT. This sequence encodes CASSSPGRGGHQPQHF.

The chain uses TRBV5-1 and TRBJ2-5; D not resolved. The CDR3 is 15 residues long. CDR1 and CDR2 from the germline V gene are SGHRS and YFSETQ. Trimming stripped 0 bases from V and 4 bases from J, with 13 bases between. The CDR3: CASSLGRRVGETQYF. In nucleotides, the CDR3 is TGCGCCAGCAGCTTGGGGCGGAGAGTAGGAGAGACCCAGTACTTC.

This clone turned up a few times. This chain joins TRBV7-3 and TRBJ1-1; 8 bases line up with TRBD1. V dropped 5 bases and J dropped 2; count of bases not matched to a gene: 4. The CDR3 totals 14 residues. Germline CDR1 is SGHTA and CDR2 is FQGTGA. CDR3 coding DNA: TGTGCCAGCAGCCAAGGACAGGGTAACACTGAAGCTTTCTTT. Its translation: CASSQGQGNTEAFF.